This is a list of T cell receptor beta chains from one sample in a study of cytomegalovirus exposure and HLA in healthy donors. Generated by immunoSEQ multiplex PCR, the TCRdb table keeps only in-frame clones and is missing some. The sample holds some 250,000 clones, almost 90% seen once. The source material was PBMCs. The source is a woman aged 18-35 years in good health and CMV-seronegative. Both conserved end residues are part of each CDR3. The D gene is left open where the match is weak. The size entry is marked missing in some rows and otherwise reads once, few, many or a size class.

clone_size,j_call,d_call,v_call,cdr3_nt,cdr3_aa
once,TRBJ2-2,NA,TRBV7-7,TGTGCCAGCAGCTTAGTCGGAGGCACCGGGGAGCTGTTTTTT,CASSLVGGTGELFF
NA,TRBJ1-2,NA,TRBV29-1,TGCAGCGTTGATGAAACTTCGAACCGCTATGGCTACACCTTC,CSVDETSNRYGYTF
NA,TRBJ2-1,TRBD2,TRBV6-4,TGTGCCAGCAGTGAGGTTGGACTAGCGGGGGAGCAGTTCTTC,CASSEVGLAGEQFF
NA,TRBJ1-1,NA,TRBV4-3,TGCGCCAGCAGCCATGACAATATGAACACTGAAGCTTTCTTT,CASSHDNMNTEAFF
NA,TRBJ2-6,NA,TRBV7-3,TGTGCCAGCAGCTTGAGGGTGTCTGGGGCCAACGTCCTGACTTTC,CASSLRVSGANVLTF
NA,TRBJ2-5,NA,TRBV28,TGTGCCATCTCTCCTGGGACTTCCAGAGGGGAGACCCAGTACTTC,CAISPGTSRGETQYF
NA,TRBJ1-1,NA,TRBV11-2,TGTGCCACCGCGTCGGTTTTGGGCGACACTGAAGCTTTCTTT,CATASVLGDTEAFF
NA,TRBJ2-2,NA,TRBV11-2,TGTGCCAGCAGCTTAGACCCCTACAGTGGGACCGGGGAGCTGTTTTTT,CASSLDPYSGTGELFF
NA,TRBJ2-5,NA,TRBV7-2,TGTGCCAGCAGCTTAGGAGACAAAGAGACCCAGTACTTC,CASSLGDKETQYF
NA,TRBJ2-7,NA,TRBV29-1,TGCAGCGGCAGAACGACGGCCGGGTCGGGCGAGCAGTACTTC,CSGRTTAGSGEQYF
NA,TRBJ1-2,TRBD1,TRBV7-9,TGTGCCAGCAGTCCAGGTGTCGACAGGGGGCTTATCTATGGCTACACCTTC,CASSPGVDRGLIYGYTF
NA,TRBJ1-6,NA,TRBV27,TGTGCCAGCAGTTATGGAACAGACTATAATTCACCCCTCCACTTT,CASSYGTDYNSPLHF
NA,TRBJ2-7,TRBD1,TRBV7-9,TGTGCCAGCAGCCCGACAGGGAGCTACGAGCAGTACTTC,CASSPTGSYEQYF
NA,TRBJ1-6,NA,TRBV27,TGTGCCAGCCGCTGGGGGCTATATAATTCACCCCTCCACTTT,CASRWGLYNSPLHF
NA,TRBJ2-2,TRBD1,TRBV10-2,TGCGCCAGCAAATCCGGGACAGCGAACACCGGGGAGCTGTTTTTT,CASKSGTANTGELFF
NA,TRBJ1-4,NA,TRBV5-1,TGCGCCAGCACCTTGGATGGACAGCGGGGTGAAAAACTGTTTTTT,CASTLDGQRGEKLFF
NA,TRBJ2-3,NA,TRBV6-5,TGTGCCAGCAGTTCTCCCGGGGTCACAGATACGCAGTATTTT,CASSSPGVTDTQYF
NA,TRBJ1-5,NA,TRBV28,TGTGCCAGCGCTACCTCAGGGATCCAGCCCCAGCATTTT,CASATSGIQPQHF